This T cell receptor (beta chain) appears in the sequencing data of a study of cytomegalovirus exposure and HLA in healthy donors. Study results and limitations: Common viral pathogens (according to a later analysis) appeared linked to several of the most significant clusters.

The CDR3 is 13 residues long. Trimming shortened V by 6 bases and J by 6 bases, and 11 bases separated the two germline ends. Per germline, CDR1 KGHSH and CDR2 LQKENI. A word on this clone: As yet, its antigen is unknown.

60 Vbeta and 13 Jbeta primers were used in PCR. Some clones are missing from TCRdb's copy, which holds only in-frame ones; the method was immunoSEQ multiplex PCR. The sample holds approximately 200,000 clones, under 90% seen once. The V gene is TRBV18, the J gene TRBJ2-2, with D unresolved. This clonotype was sampled from a boy aged 2 to 10 in good health and CMV-seronegative. Specimen: PBMCs. The CDR3 region has the DNA TGTGCCAGCTCCCCATACTCTGCCGGGGAGCTGTTTTTT. It specifies CASSPYSAGELFF.